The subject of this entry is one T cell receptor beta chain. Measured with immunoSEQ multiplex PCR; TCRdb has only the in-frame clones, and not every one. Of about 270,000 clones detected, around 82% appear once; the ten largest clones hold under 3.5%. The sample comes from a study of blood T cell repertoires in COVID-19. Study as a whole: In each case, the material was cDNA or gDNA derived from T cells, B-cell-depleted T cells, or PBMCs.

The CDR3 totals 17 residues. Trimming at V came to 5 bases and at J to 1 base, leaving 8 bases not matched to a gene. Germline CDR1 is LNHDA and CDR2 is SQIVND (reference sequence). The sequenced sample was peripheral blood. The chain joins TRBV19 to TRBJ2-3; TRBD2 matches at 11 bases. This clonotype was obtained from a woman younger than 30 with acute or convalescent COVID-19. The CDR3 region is CASSQGIAGGGTDTQYF. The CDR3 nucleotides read TGTGCCAGTAGTCAGGGGATAGCGGGAGGGGGCACAGATACGCAGTATTTT.